The clone carrying this TCR beta chain has more than one count but fewer than ten. Its cognate antigen is unknown. Germline CDR1 and CDR2: DFQATT and SNEGSKA (reference sequence). The CDR3 sequence is 15 residues long. V was pared by 3 bases and J by 2 bases, with 17 bases between. Those donors who had ophthalmopathy presented with moderate-to-severe activity, a CAS of ≥3, a NOSPECS of ≥4 and a duration under 3 months. Ineligible for inclusion were patients with other autoimmune diseases, uncontrolled infections, pregnancy or lactation. The data were taken from a study of Graves' ophthalmopathy and Graves' hyperthyroidism. At the level of the study: At the time of initial diagnosis and before any treatment, peripheral blood was collected.

Overall study results and limits: The authors also found most expanded thyroid clonotypes above 0.001 frequency in blood.

RNA transcripts were the source from which TCR beta CDR3 regions were amplified. HTBI primers served in a first-round RT-PCR, which a second-round multiplex PCR followed. TCRdb fed the multiplex PCR reads into MiXCR, producing one record per CDR3 protein. The sample holds 740,000 or so distinct CDR3 sequences, approximately 40% seen once. Material: peripheral blood. This chain uses TRBV20-1 with TRBJ2-7, with D maybe TRBD1 (5 bases). This TCR was recovered from an adult man with Graves' ophthalmopathy. CDR3 coding DNA: TGCAGTGCTAGGGAAGAGGACATTCCTCCCTACGAGCAGTACTTC. This codes for CSAREEDIPPYEQYF.